This T cell receptor beta chain was obtained from a study of CXCR3-negative and CXCR3-positive naive CD8 T cells (dated by TCRdb to the late 2010s). Context from the whole study: Around 140 million TRB reads were obtained in total, roughly 1.5 +/- 0.3 million reads per library. Naive subsets from 5 donors and memory cells from 3 donors were included in the TRBV-TRBJ cluster analysis. The diversity and physicochemical repertoire analyses included 11 donors pooled from two independent experiments.

The instrument was a NextSeq 550. The Human TCR Profiling Kit (MiLaboratory) was used to prepare UMI-labeled 5' RACE TRB cDNA libraries. cDNA synthesis used the entire amount of extracted RNA, and PCR amplification then used the entire amount of cDNA produced. Libraries were prepared in parallel with an identical number of PCR cycles. As for the authors' bioinformatics: With a requirement of at least two reads per UMI, MIGEC and MiXCR extracted about 53,000 +/- 9,400 unique UMI-labeled TRB cDNA molecules per library. On average, each library contained about 40,000 +/- 10,000 functional in-frame TRB CDR3 nucleotide clonotypes without stop codons. After downsampling to 5000 UMI-labeled TRB molecules per sample, diversity metrics, including normalized Shannon-Wiener and Chao1, were computed in VDJtools. Clonotype-size-weighted physicochemical properties of the central five CDR3 residues (interaction energy, strength, volume and Kidera factor 4) were computed in VDJtools. After the reads were reprocessed by TCRdb, one entry was made per CDR3 protein sequence, with no DNA. TCRdb's processing, not the authors', yielded these V and J calls. The sample table gives 40,000 to 45,000 distinct CDR3 sequences. The ten largest clones represent roughly 15% of the sample.

Comment on this clonotype: What antigen it recognizes has not been identified.

For each CD8+ T cell subset, flow sorting was done in triplicate, and about 300,000 cells per subset went directly into RLT lysis buffer. Using standard density gradient centrifugation, peripheral blood mononuclear cells were isolated from buffy coats. Total RNA was extracted from sorted cells with an RNeasy Mini Kit. What the research found in general, with its limitations: Freshly isolated PBMCs were used for most assays because CXCR3 expression partially decreased after cryopreservation. Surface CD5, linked to self-reactivity in mice, was comparable between naive subsets; TCR interaction strength was therefore also inferred from TRB CDR3 physicochemical properties. Both naive subsets had comparably high repertoire diversity, while memory CD8+ T cells had much lower repertoire diversity. TRBV-TRBJ usage was similar between naive CXCR3-negative and CXCR3-positive cells from the same donor, while memory cells showed distinct patterns.

This clonotype originated in a human donor in good health. Some clones in this sample may be carry-over from other donors' samples. The specimen was memory CD8+ T cells from blood. The sample's cell subset or site label is to be understood as: conventional CD8+ memory T cells (TMEM), sorted as controls.

The CDR3 has the sequence CASSLSLRANSPLHF. The V gene is TRBV7-9 and the J gene is TRBJ1-6. Per the germline V gene (reference sequence), SEHNR is the CDR1 and FQNEAQ is the CDR2. From the cysteine up to the phenylalanine, the CDR3 has a length of 15 residues. The record lacks a DNA sequence.